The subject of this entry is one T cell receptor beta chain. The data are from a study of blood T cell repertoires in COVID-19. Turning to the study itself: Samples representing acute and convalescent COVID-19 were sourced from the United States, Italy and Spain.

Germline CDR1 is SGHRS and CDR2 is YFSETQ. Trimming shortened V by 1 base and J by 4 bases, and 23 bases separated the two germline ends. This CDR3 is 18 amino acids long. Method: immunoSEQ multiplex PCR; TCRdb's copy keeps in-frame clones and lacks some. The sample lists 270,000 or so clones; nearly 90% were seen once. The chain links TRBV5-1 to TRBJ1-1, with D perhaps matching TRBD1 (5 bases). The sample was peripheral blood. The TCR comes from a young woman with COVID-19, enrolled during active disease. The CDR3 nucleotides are TGCGCCAGCAGCTTGAGTATTGACAGACGACTTCATGGCACTGAAGCTTTCTTT. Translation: CASSLSIDRRLHGTEAFF.